This is a list of T cell receptor beta chains from one sample in a study of high-grade serous ovarian cancer treatment subgroups. Sequencing was performed with immunoSEQ multiplex PCR; in TCRdb, only in-frame clones are kept and a portion is missing. Among about 4,300 clones listed, about 74% were seen once. Sequencing input: tumor tissue. Receptors originate from a human donor with high-grade serous ovarian cancer. CDR3s include the opening cysteine and the closing phenylalanine or tryptophan. Fields, in order: V gene, J gene, D gene, clone size, CDR3 DNA, CDR3 protein. The D gene is left open where the match is weak. Where a row states a size, it is once, few, many or the class of an expanded clone; other rows omit it.

V: TRBV11-2; J: TRBJ2-6; D: NA; size: NA; DNA: TGTGCCAGCAGCTCCGTCTGGAGGGCCAACGTCCTGACTTTC; CDR3: CASSSVWRANVLTF
V: TRBV19; J: TRBJ2-5; D: TRBD2; size: NA; DNA: TGTGCCAGTAGTTCGGGGACTAGCGGGAGGGCCCGTGGGACCCAGTACTTC; CDR3: CASSSGTSGRARGTQYF
V: TRBV19; J: TRBJ1-2; D: NA; size: NA; DNA: TGTGCCAGTAGTATGATCCACAGGGCTGGCTACACCTTC; CDR3: CASSMIHRAGYTF
V: TRBV6-5; J: TRBJ2-5; D: TRBD1; size: once; DNA: TGTGCCAGCAATTCCGGACAGGCCAACCGGGAGACCCAGTACTTC; CDR3: CASNSGQANRETQYF
V: TRBV10-2; J: TRBJ2-3; D: NA; size: NA; DNA: TGCGCCAGCAGTGGGGGAGATCGCACAGATACGCAGTATTTT; CDR3: CASSGGDRTDTQYF
V: TRBV11-2; J: TRBJ2-3; D: NA; size: NA; DNA: TGTGCCAGCAGCCAACGGGACAGCACAGATACGCAGTATTTT; CDR3: CASSQRDSTDTQYF
V: TRBV4-1; J: TRBJ1-5; D: NA; size: NA; DNA: TGCGCCAGCAGCCAAACCATAGGTCAGCCCCAGCATTTT; CDR3: CASSQTIGQPQHF
V: TRBV18; J: TRBJ1-2; D: NA; size: NA; DNA: TGTGCCAGCTCACCATTCGACGGAACTAACTATGGCTACACCTTC; CDR3: CASSPFDGTNYGYTF
V: TRBV7-8; J: TRBJ1-5; D: NA; size: NA; DNA: TGTGCCAGCAGCCGAACGGACTTCACGGGGAGTCAGCCCCAGCATTTT; CDR3: CASSRTDFTGSQPQHF
V: TRBV27; J: TRBJ2-4; D: TRBD2; size: NA; DNA: TGTGCCAGCAGTTTAAAACTAGCGGGAGTGGTCAAAAACATTCAGTACTTC; CDR3: CASSLKLAGVVKNIQYF
V: TRBV19; J: TRBJ2-7; D: NA; size: NA; DNA: TGTGCCAGTAGTTATGCCTACGAGCAGTACTTC; CDR3: CASSYAYEQYF
V: TRBV6-1; J: TRBJ2-4; D: NA; size: few; DNA: TGTGCCAGCAGTGATCAATCGGGGGACATTCAGTACTTC; CDR3: CASSDQSGDIQYF
V: TRBV2; J: TRBJ2-1; D: TRBD1; size: once; DNA: TGTGCCAGCAAAACAACAGGGGGCCCTTCCTACAATGAGCAGTTCTTC; CDR3: CASKTTGGPSYNEQFF
V: TRBV28; J: TRBJ1-5; D: NA; size: once; DNA: TGTGCCAGCAGTTTATTGGGGTGGCAGGGGACGCCTGGGAGCAATCAGCCCCAGCATTTT; CDR3: CASSLLGWQGTPGSNQPQHF
V: TRBV18; J: TRBJ1-1; D: NA; size: NA; DNA: TGTGCCAGCTCACCACCCACAGTCTCCATGAACACTGAAGCTTTCTTT; CDR3: CASSPPTVSMNTEAFF
V: TRBV29-1; J: TRBJ2-2; D: NA; size: NA; DNA: TGCAGCGTTGGGGGACAAACAACCACCGGGGAGCTGTTTTTT; CDR3: CSVGGQTTTGELFF
V: TRBV19; J: TRBJ2-7; D: TRBD2; size: NA; DNA: TGTGCCAGTAGTAAATTACTAGCGGTTGATCGCTACGAGCAGTACTTC; CDR3: CASSKLLAVDRYEQYF
V: TRBV7-2; J: TRBJ1-2; D: TRBD1; size: NA; DNA: TGTGCCAGCAGCACCCGGACAGGGAATGGCTACACCTTC; CDR3: CASSTRTGNGYTF
V: TRBV27; J: TRBJ2-5; D: TRBD1; size: NA; DNA: TGTGCCAGCAGTTCGCCGGGACAGTTAAAAGAGACCCAGTACTTC; CDR3: CASSSPGQLKETQYF
V: TRBV4-1; J: TRBJ2-1; D: TRBD2; size: NA; DNA: TGCGCCAGCAGCCAAGATGGACTAGCCTTTTCTTCAAGCTCCTACAATGAGCAGTTCTTC; CDR3: CASSQDGLAFSSSSYNEQFF
V: TRBV30; J: TRBJ2-1; D: NA; size: NA; DNA: TGTGCCTGGAGTACGGGACTTAGCGGTGAGCAGTTCTTC; CDR3: CAWSTGLSGEQFF
V: TRBV6-6; J: TRBJ1-4; D: NA; size: NA; DNA: TGTGCCAGCCGTTCTTCCGGGGGCGAGGAAAAACTGTTTTTT; CDR3: CASRSSGGEEKLFF
V: TRBV11-2; J: TRBJ2-1; D: TRBD2; size: few; DNA: TGTGCCAGCAGCTTAGAGCTAGCGGGAAACAATGAGCAGTTCTTC; CDR3: CASSLELAGNNEQFF
V: TRBV11-2; J: TRBJ2-3; D: NA; size: few; DNA: TGTGCCTCCCTGGGCACAGATACGCAGTATTTT; CDR3: CASLGTDTQYF
V: TRBV4-1; J: TRBJ2-3; D: TRBD1; size: NA; DNA: TGCGCCAGCAGCGACACAGGGGGCAGCACAGATACGCAGTATTTT; CDR3: CASSDTGGSTDTQYF
V: TRBV11-2; J: TRBJ2-1; D: NA; size: NA; DNA: TGTGCCAGCAGCTTAGATATCGCTTCCTACAATGAGCAGTTCTTC; CDR3: CASSLDIASYNEQFF
V: TRBV7-9; J: TRBJ2-7; D: TRBD2; size: NA; DNA: TGTGCCAGCAGCCGGACTAGCGGCTCCTACGAGCAGTACTTC; CDR3: CASSRTSGSYEQYF
V: TRBV6-1; J: TRBJ2-5; D: TRBD2; size: NA; DNA: TGTGCCAGCAGAAGCGGGAGCGCTGAAGAGACCCAGTACTTC; CDR3: CASRSGSAEETQYF
V: TRBV18; J: TRBJ1-2; D: NA; size: NA; DNA: TGTGCCAGCTTCTCGTCCGGGACGGCTAACTATGGCTACACCTTC; CDR3: CASFSSGTANYGYTF
V: TRBV27; J: TRBJ2-2; D: TRBD2; size: NA; DNA: TGTGCCAGCAGTTTATCTGCTAGCGGACCTAACACCGGGGAGCTGTTTTTT; CDR3: CASSLSASGPNTGELFF
V: TRBV19; J: TRBJ1-5; D: NA; size: once; DNA: TGTGCCAGTACCCCAACCCCCCAGACAGCTAGCAATCAGCCCCAGCATTTT; CDR3: CASTPTPQTASNQPQHF
V: TRBV29-1; J: TRBJ1-2; D: NA; size: NA; DNA: TGCAGCGTTGGGGGAAAGCGCGGCTACACCTTC; CDR3: CSVGGKRGYTF
V: TRBV9; J: TRBJ1-4; D: NA; size: NA; DNA: TGTGCCAGCAACCTGCTACAGGGCCCTAATGAAAAACTGTTTTTT; CDR3: CASNLLQGPNEKLFF
V: TRBV13; J: TRBJ2-7; D: TRBD2; size: NA; DNA: TGTGCCAGCAGCTTCGGGACTAGCGGGAGATCCGAGCAGTACTTC; CDR3: CASSFGTSGRSEQYF
V: TRBV5-4; J: TRBJ1-2; D: NA; size: NA; DNA: TGTGCCAGCAGCCGTTCGGACGGAAACTATGGCTACACCTTC; CDR3: CASSRSDGNYGYTF
V: TRBV6-5; J: TRBJ2-7; D: NA; size: NA; DNA: TGTGCCAGCAGTTACTCGATAACTAGTTACGAGCAGTACTTC; CDR3: CASSYSITSYEQYF
V: TRBV5-1; J: TRBJ1-1; D: TRBD1; size: NA; DNA: TGCGCCAGCAGCTTGGTGGACAGGGGACCTGAAGCTTTCTTT; CDR3: CASSLVDRGPEAFF
V: TRBV7-9; J: TRBJ2-3; D: NA; size: NA; DNA: TGTGCCAGCAGCTTAGCGCTCGGTGGGAGCCCGTATTTT; CDR3: CASSLALGGSPYF
V: TRBV5-1; J: TRBJ1-1; D: NA; size: NA; DNA: TGCGCCAGCAGCTTGGCGCCGAACACTGAAGCTTTCTTT; CDR3: CASSLAPNTEAFF